This T cell receptor (beta chain) came from a study of T-cell reconstitution after alpha-beta-depleted transplantation in children. V trimming: 3 bases; J trimming: 6 bases; junction bases outside the gene matches: 7. The CDR3 has 16 residues. From germline, CDR1 is DFQATT and CDR2 SNEGSKA (reference sequence). TCRbeta library construction was performed incorporating unique molecular identifiers. Each CDR3 protein is one row after TCRdb ran MiXCR on the PCR reads. The sample shows 580,000 or so distinct CDR3 sequences, roughly 24% of them seen only once. The sample holds a few counts of this clonotype.

This clonotype was sampled from a boy under two years old who had a stem cell transplant for acute myeloid leukemia, so the T cells may come from the graft donor. The chain carries TRBV20-1 and TRBJ2-4; 14 bases match TRBD2. The material was PBMCs, mostly from graft donor cells, obtained 360 days after TCRalphabeta/CD19-depleted stem cell transplant. The CDR3 DNA follows: TGCAGTGCTAGGCCCGGACTAGCGGGGGGCTCAAACATTCAGTACTTC. Encoded protein: CSARPGLAGGSNIQYF.